This TCR beta chain was captured by sequencing in a study of graft-versus-host responses after intestinal transplantation. Study at large: Uniformly, recipients were administered anti-thymocyte globulin induction with subsequent tacrolimus and steroids for about 3 years. Study-wide results and caveats: Early HvG declines after transplant were associated with peak circulating GvH clone levels.

For this clone: Its antigen is undetermined. Other DNA sequences from this sample encode an identical CDR3 as well.

This table comes from immunoSEQ multiplex PCR, and its TCRdb copy is limited to in-frame clones, with some not included. The repertoire consists of around 10,000 clones, with over 90% occurring once and the leading ten covering around 5%. The CDR3 has 20 residues. Unmatched junction bases numbered 17, after V lost 3 bases and J lost 0 bases. Germline CDR1 is SGDLS and CDR2 is YYNGEE. The source of this sequence is a human patient who received an intestinal transplant, so some T cells may come from the graft donor. Specimen: PBMCs, collected about 70 days after transplant. The chain carries TRBV9 and TRBJ2-2, with TRBD2 matching 7 bases. CDR3 DNA: TGTGCCAGCAGCGGGGAAGGTGACGGGGAGGGAGGGGCGAACACCGGGGAGCTGTTTTTT. Its protein product is CASSGEGDGEGGANTGELFF.